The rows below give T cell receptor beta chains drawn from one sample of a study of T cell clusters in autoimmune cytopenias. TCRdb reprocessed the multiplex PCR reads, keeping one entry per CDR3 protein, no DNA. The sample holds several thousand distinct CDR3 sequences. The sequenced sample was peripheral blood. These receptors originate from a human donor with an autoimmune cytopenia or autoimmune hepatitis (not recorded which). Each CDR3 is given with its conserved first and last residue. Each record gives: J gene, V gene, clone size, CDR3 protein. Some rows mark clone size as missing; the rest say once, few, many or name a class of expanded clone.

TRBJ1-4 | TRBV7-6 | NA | CASSPQGVGLNEKLFF
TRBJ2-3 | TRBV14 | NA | CASSQDLDFGVVF
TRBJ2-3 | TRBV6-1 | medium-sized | CASSAAGVDTQYF
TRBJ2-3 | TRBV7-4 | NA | CASSFRDRSSTDTQYF
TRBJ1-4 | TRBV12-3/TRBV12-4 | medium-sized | CASSFARGWNEKLFF
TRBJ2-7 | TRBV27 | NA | CASSFNSGGEQYF
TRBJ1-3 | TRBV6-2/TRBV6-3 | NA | CASSYSIRVRGNTIYF
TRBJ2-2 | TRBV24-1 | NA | CATSGGDLHTGELFF
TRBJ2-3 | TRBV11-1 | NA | CASSLTSGTHLDTQYF
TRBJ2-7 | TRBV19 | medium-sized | CASSMAGSYEQYF
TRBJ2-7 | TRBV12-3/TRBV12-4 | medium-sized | CASRKGLALTYEQYF
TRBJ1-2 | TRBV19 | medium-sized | CASSIQDRTTDGYTF
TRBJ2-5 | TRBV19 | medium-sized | CASSPESGRLSETQYF
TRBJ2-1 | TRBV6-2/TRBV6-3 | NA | CASSRSTIDNEQFF
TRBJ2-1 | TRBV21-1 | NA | CASSSLGAISRNEQFF
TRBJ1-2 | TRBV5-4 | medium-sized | CASSVPRAPGYGYTF
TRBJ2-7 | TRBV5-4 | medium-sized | CASSLSWGSEQYF
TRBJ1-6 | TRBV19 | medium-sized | CASSVRGSSYNSPLHF
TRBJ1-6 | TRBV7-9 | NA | CASSQGQTNSPLHF
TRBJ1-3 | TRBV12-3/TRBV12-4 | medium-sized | CASSLWAAGSYF
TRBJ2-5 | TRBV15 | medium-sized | CATSRDLGETQYF
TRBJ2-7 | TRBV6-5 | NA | CASSSGVGGEQYF
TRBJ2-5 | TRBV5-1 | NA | CASSLDRGPGLGTKETQYF
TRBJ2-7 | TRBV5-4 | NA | CASSRDRGYIEQYF
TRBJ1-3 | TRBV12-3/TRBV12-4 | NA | CASSRQASSGNTIYF
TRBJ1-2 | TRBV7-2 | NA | CASTTSGLANGYTF
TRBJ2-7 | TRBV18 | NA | CASSPGGTGGYEQYF
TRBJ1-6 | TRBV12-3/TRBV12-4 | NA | CASSDLIQGVHNSPLHF
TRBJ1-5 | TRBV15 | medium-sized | CATSRDGYSNQPQHF
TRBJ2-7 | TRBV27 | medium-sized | CASRGSRDRAYEQYF
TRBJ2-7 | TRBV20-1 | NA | CSAQGLADPFEYF
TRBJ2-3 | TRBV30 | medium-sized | CAWSVAGGSGDTQYF
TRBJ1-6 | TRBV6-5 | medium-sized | CASRYNSPLHF
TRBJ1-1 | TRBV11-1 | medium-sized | CASSLESGDTEAFF
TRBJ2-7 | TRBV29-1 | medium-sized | CSVEEGRGYEQYF
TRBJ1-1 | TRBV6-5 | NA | CASSYGVMNTEAFF
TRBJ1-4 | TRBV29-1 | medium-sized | CSVGGQLEKLFF
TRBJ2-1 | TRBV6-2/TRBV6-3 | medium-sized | CASRPGGAGYNEQFF
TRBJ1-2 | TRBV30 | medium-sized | CAWSRQGAGYTF
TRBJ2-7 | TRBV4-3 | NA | CASSQDSTYEQYF
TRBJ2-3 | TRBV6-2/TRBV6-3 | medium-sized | CASSYPSGGALIDTQYF
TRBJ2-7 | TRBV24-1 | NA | CATSDPGQGSYEQYF